The 7 T cell receptor beta chains listed next were all sequenced from one sample in a study of naive and memory T cell subsets. Study-wide results and limits: Naive repertoires, especially CD8, held a few larger clonotypes, possibly memory cells re-expressing CD45RA.

The beta constant-region primer was an equimolar mix of two oligonucleotides covering TRBC1 and TRBC2. Four rounds of PCR amplified the ligated cDNA using nested alpha and beta constant-region primers plus SP2. From the UMI-ligation and nested PCR reads, TCRdb called clonotypes with MiXCR, one entry per CDR3 protein. This sample has under 150,000 distinct CDR3 sequences, with about a fifth found just once. These receptors are not linked to any known antigen. The sample comprised naive CD8+ T cells from blood. The origin of the receptors is a human donor in good health.

This clonotype was counted a few times. The J gene is TRBJ2-4, the V gene TRBV2; 7 bases align to TRBD2. The CDR3 covers 16 residues. Germline CDR1 and CDR2: SNHLY and FYNNEI. J gave up 1 base and V 3 bases, and 6 bases lay outside the gene matches. This CDR3 is CASSDDGGSAKNIQYF. In DNA form, the CDR3 reads TGTGCCAGCAGTGATGACGGGGGGTCGGCCAAAAACATTCAGTACTTC.

The chain recombines TRBV12-3 or TRBV12-4 with TRBJ2-5, with D tentatively TRBD2 (5 bases). The V end was cut by 4 bases, the J end by 7 bases, with 13 bases between. This CDR3 has 13 residues. Here the CDR3 reads CASSSLVGGTQYF. In nucleotides, the CDR3 is TGTGCCAGCAGTTCGCTAGTTGGAGGGACCCAGTACTTC.

A few counts support this clonotype. The rearrangement links TRBV11-2 to TRBJ2-1; 7 bases agree with TRBD1. The ends lost 4 bases at V and 0 bases at J; junction bases unmatched: 6. The CDR3 runs to 16 residues. Germline values: CDR1 SGHAT, CDR2 FQNNGV. CDR3 nucleotide sequence: TGTGCCAGCAGCTCCTACCCAGGGGGCTCCTACAATGAGCAGTTCTTC. Amino acids: CASSSYPGGSYNEQFF.

This clonotype was observed a handful of times. The genes are TRBV28 and TRBJ2-2; D unclear. V lost 6 bases to trimming and J lost 2 bases, with 4 bases between them. The CDR3 is made up of 12 amino acids. Germline values: CDR1 MDHEN, CDR2 SYDVKM. The CDR3 sequence is CASRQNTGELFF. In DNA, the CDR3 is TGTGCCAGCAGGCAAAACACCGGGGAGCTGTTTTTT. The full variable domain, with the rest looked up from reference TRBV28 and TRBJ2-2, is DVKVTQSSRYLVKRTGEKVFLECVQDMDHENMFWYRQDPGLGLRLIYFSYDVKMKEKGDIPEGYSVSREKKERFSLILESASTNQTSMYLCASRQNTGELFFGEGSRLTVL.

This clonotype occurred many times. The chain uses TRBV29-1 and TRBJ2-3; a weak D match, TRBD2 (6 bases). Germline V gene data show CDR1 as SQVTM and CDR2 as ANQGSEA. The CDR3 length is 14 residues. The V end was cut by 4 bases, the J end by 4 bases, with 15 bases between. Here the CDR3 reads CSVVRRVGADTQYF. The CDR3, as DNA: TGCAGCGTTGTCCGGAGGGTTGGGGCAGATACGCAGTATTTT.

This sequence joins TRBV28 and TRBJ2-1; D may be TRBD2 (5 bases). The CDR3 is 16 amino acids. Germline-derived CDR1 and CDR2 are MDHEN and SYDVKM. Trimming removed 5 bases at V and 6 bases at J, with 20 bases between. The CDR3 sequence: CASSNPRRAEVNEQFF. Here the CDR3 DNA reads TGTGCCAGCAGTAACCCCCGACGGGCGGAGGTCAATGAGCAGTTCTTC.

The chain uses TRBV25-1 and TRBJ2-1; TRBD2 matches 13 bases. Trimming removed 3 bases from V and 6 bases from J; junction bases left unmatched: 5. Per germline, CDR1 MGHDK and CDR2 SYGVNS. CDR3 length: 16 residues. CDR3: CASSDLLAGGGNEQFF. Here the CDR3 DNA reads TGTGCCAGCAGTGATTTACTAGCGGGAGGGGGCAATGAGCAGTTCTTC. The full variable domain, in which reference TRBV25-1 and TRBJ2-1 provide the parts outside the CDR3, is EADIYQTPRYLVIGTGKKITLECSQTMGHDKMYWYQQDPGMELHLIHYSYGVNSTEKGDLSSESTVSRIRTEHFPLTLESARPSHTSQYLCASSDLLAGGGNEQFFGPGTRLTVL.